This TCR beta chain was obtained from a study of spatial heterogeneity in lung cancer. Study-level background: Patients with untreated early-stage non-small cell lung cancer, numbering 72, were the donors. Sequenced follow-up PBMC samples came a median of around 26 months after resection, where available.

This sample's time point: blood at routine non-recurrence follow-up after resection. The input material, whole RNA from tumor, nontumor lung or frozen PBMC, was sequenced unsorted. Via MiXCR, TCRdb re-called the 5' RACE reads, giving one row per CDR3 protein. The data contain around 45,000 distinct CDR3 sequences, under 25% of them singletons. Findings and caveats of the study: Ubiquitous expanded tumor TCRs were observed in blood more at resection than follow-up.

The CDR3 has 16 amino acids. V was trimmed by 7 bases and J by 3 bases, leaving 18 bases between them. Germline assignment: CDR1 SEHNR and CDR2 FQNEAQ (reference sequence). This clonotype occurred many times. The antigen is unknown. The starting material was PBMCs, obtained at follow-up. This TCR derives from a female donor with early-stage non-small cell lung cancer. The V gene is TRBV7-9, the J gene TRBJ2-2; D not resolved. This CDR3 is CASTLGASLDTGELFF. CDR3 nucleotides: TGTGCCAGCACCCTGGGCGCGAGCCTCGACACCGGGGAGCTGTTTTTT.